This TCR beta chain was found in a study of T-cell reconstitution after alpha-beta-depleted transplantation in children. The TCRbeta library incorporated unique molecular identifiers. TCRdb re-derived calls from the PCR reads in MiXCR, one entry per CDR3 protein. The sample lists a few hundred thousand distinct CDR3 sequences; 9.7% were seen once. The CDR3 contains 13 residues. Trimming removed 3 bases at V and 3 bases at J, with 11 bases between. Germline CDR1 reads DFQATT; CDR2 reads SNEGSKA (reference sequence). The origin of this receptor is a human donor who donated a stem cell graft to a child with SCID. This material consisted of PBMCs from the stem cell graft donor, taken from the stem cell graft. The genes are TRBV20-1 and TRBJ1-2, with D tentatively TRBD1 (5 bases). Here the CDR3 DNA reads TGCAGTGCTAGTCCAGGGTTAGACTATGGCTACACCTTC. This codes for CSASPGLDYGYTF.